The 18 T cell receptor beta chains in this list originate from one sample, sequenced in a study of blood T cell repertoires in COVID-19. The assay was immunoSEQ multiplex PCR, and TCRdb's table has in-frame clones only and misses some. The data show 300,000 to 400,000 clones, 65% to 90% seen once. The sequenced material came from PBMCs or T cells enriched from blood (not recorded which). These receptor sequences come from a woman aged 40-49 years with acute COVID-19.

The count of this clone is one. The rearrangement uses TRBV12-5 and TRBJ2-7; maybe TRBD1 (7 bases). Per the germline V gene, CDR1 is LGHNT and CDR2 is FRNRAP. Trimming removed 2 bases from V and 1 base from J, with 15 bases in between. The CDR3 sequence is 16 residues long. CDR3 sequence reads: CASGLPRGTVSYEQYF. CDR3 DNA sequence: TGTGCTAGTGGTTTGCCACGGGGGACAGTTTCCTACGAGCAGTACTTC.

The gene calls are TRBV27 and TRBJ1-5, with 7 bases aligning to TRBD1. Germline assignment: CDR1 MNHEY and CDR2 SMNVEV (reference sequence). This CDR3 is built from 14 residues. Trimming took 0 bases from V and 6 from J; bases not matched to a gene: 2. CDR3 coding DNA: TGTGCCAGCAGTTTATCGACAGGGAGTCAGCCCCAGCATTTT. It specifies CASSLSTGSQPQHF.

The rearrangement joins TRBV29-1 to TRBJ1-1; possibly TRBD1 for D (5 bases). This CDR3 spans 12 amino acids. Germline CDR1 SQVTM, CDR2 ANQGSEA. V was pared by 3 bases and J by 4 bases, with 9 bases between. As DNA, the CDR3 is TGCAGCGTTGAGCCAGGGTCCACTGAAGCTTTCTTT. It encodes CSVEPGSTEAFF.

This chain connects TRBV11-2 to TRBJ1-5; tentatively, D is TRBD1 (5 bases). CDR1 is SGHAT, CDR2 FQNNGV, per germline. V was clipped by 3 bases and J by 7 bases, with 10 bases between them. CDR3 length: 13 residues. CDR3 loop: CASSFSGNQPQHF. In DNA, the CDR3 is TGTGCCAGCAGCTTTTCAGGGAACCAGCCCCAGCATTTT.

The chain has TRBV7-9 and TRBJ2-7; 10 nucleotides align to TRBD1. The CDR3 consists of 14 residues. Germline V lookup: CDR1 SEHNR, CDR2 FQNEAQ (reference sequence). Unmatched junction bases numbered 6, after V lost 5 bases and J lost 5 bases. Written as DNA, the CDR3 is TGTGCCAGCAGCCGGTCGGGGACAGGGGACGAGCAGTACTTC. Its protein product is CASSRSGTGDEQYF.

The table lists this clone with a few counts. The V gene is TRBV4-3, the J gene TRBJ1-5; 7 bases are a match to TRBD1. With V trimmed by 0 bases and J by 2 bases, 22 bases remained unmatched. CDR3 length: 22 amino acids. The V gene's germline CDR1 is LGHNA and CDR2 YSLEER. The CDR3 DNA reads as TGCGCCAGCAGCCAAGATCTGTCTTCAGGGGCCCAGGGGGGATTCGGCAATCAGCCCCAGCATTTT. It translates to CASSQDLSSGAQGGFGNQPQHF.

This clone was seen once. This sequence joins TRBV5-1 and TRBJ2-5; 12 nucleotides line up with TRBD2. Germline V gene sequence: CDR1 SGHRS, CDR2 YFSETQ. The V and J ends lost 0 bases and 3 bases, in that order; junction bases with no gene match: 9. The CDR3 is 18 amino acids. Here the CDR3 DNA reads TGCGCCAGCAGCTTGGAACTAGCGGGAGGATTGGACGAAGAGACCCAGTACTTC. This sequence encodes CASSLELAGGLDEETQYF. The whole variable domain, remainder taken from reference TRBV5-1 and TRBJ2-5, is KAGVTQTPRYLIKTRGQQVTLSCSPISGHRSVSWYQQTPGQGLQFLFEYFSETQRNKGNFPGRFSGRQFSNSRSEMNVSTLELGDSALYLCASSLELAGGLDEETQYFGPGTRLLVL.

The chain employs TRBV3-1 (or the pseudogene TRBV3-2) and TRBJ1-6; TRBD1 might be the D (6 bases). The CDR3 covers 17 residues. Trimming took off 3 bases at V and 9 bases at J, with 21 bases between the two ends. Per germline, CDR1 LGHDT and CDR2 YNNKEL (reference sequence). The CDR3 sequence: CASSQGSGVSFGSPLHF. Here the CDR3 DNA reads TGTGCCAGCAGCCAGGGGTCAGGGGTGTCTTTCGGTTCACCCCTCCACTTT.

The chain recombines TRBV27 with TRBJ2-3; TRBD1 matches 8 bases. The CDR3 extends over 16 amino acids. With 5 bases clipped from V and 1 base from J, the junction kept 8 bases outside the gene matches. CDR1 and CDR2 from the germline V gene are MNHEY and SMNVEV (reference sequence). The CDR3: CASSPRKTGGTDTQYF. CDR3 coding DNA: TGTGCCAGCAGTCCAAGGAAGACAGGGGGCACAGATACGCAGTATTTT.

This clone was seen only once. V is TRBV5-6 and J is TRBJ2-7, with D possibly being TRBD2 (5 bases). Germline lookup yields CDR1 SGHDT and CDR2 YYEEEE. This CDR3 contains 13 residues. V lost 4 bases and J lost 4, with 12 bases in between. The CDR3 is CASSDSGLYEQYF. CDR3 sequence (DNA): TGTGCCAGCAGCGATTCGGGGTTATACGAGCAGTACTTC.

The V and J genes are TRBV7-9 and TRBJ1-6, with TRBD1 identical over 9 bases. V lost 4 bases and J lost 8; bases outside the gene matches: 9. Germline CDR1 SEHNR, CDR2 FQNEAQ (reference sequence). The CDR3 totals 16 residues. The CDR3 here is CASSSGLRDRDSPLHF. The CDR3 DNA is TGTGCCAGCAGCTCCGGACTCCGGGACAGGGATTCACCCCTCCACTTT.

V usage is TRBV3-1 (or the pseudogene TRBV3-2) and J usage is TRBJ2-3, with 8 bases identical to TRBD1. Germline values: CDR1 LGHDT, CDR2 YNNKEL (reference sequence). V lost 4 bases and J lost 2; bases outside the gene matches: 5. CDR3 length equals 15 residues. CDR3 region: CASSLRDRFTDTQYF. CDR3 nucleotide sequence: TGTGCCAGCAGCCTTCGGGACAGGTTCACAGATACGCAGTATTTT.

The genes are TRBV14 and TRBJ2-1; possible D gene TRBD2, 6 bases. Trimming stripped 1 base from V and 3 bases from J, with 13 bases between. Germline V gene sequence: CDR1 SGHDN, CDR2 FVKESK. CDR3 size: 16 residues. In DNA form, the CDR3 reads TGTGCCAGCAGCCAAGTTCTCGGAGGGGACTACAATGAGCAGTTCTTC. Its protein product is CASSQVLGGDYNEQFF. Full variable domain (missing parts from reference TRBV14 and TRBJ2-1): EAGVTQFPSHSVIEKGQTVTLRCDPISGHDNLYWYRRVMGKEIKFLLHFVKESKQDESGMPNNRFLAERTGGTYSTLKVQPAELEDSGVYFCASSQVLGGDYNEQFFGPGTRLTVL.

This clone was seen only a few times. The rearrangement uses TRBV2 and TRBJ2-3; 8 bases map to TRBD2. The germline V gene has CDR1 SNHLY and CDR2 FYNNEI. The junction had 8 bases not matched to a gene; V was cut back by 6 bases and J by 0 bases. The CDR3 has 16 residues. The CDR3 reads CASSSGTSPSTDTQYF. The CDR3 DNA follows: TGTGCCAGCAGCTCTGGGACTAGTCCGAGCACAGATACGCAGTATTTT.

The V call is TRBV7-8, the J call TRBJ1-2; TRBD1 agrees at 7 bases. The CDR3 extends over 13 amino acids. V shed 3 bases, J shed 5 bases, and the junction held 3 bases outside the gene matches. The germline CDR1 and CDR2 sequences are SGHVS and FQNEAQ. For the CDR3, the DNA is TGTGCCAGCAGCTTGGACAGGACGTATGGCTACACCTTC. Translating gives CASSLDRTYGYTF.

The CDR3 is CASSIARDRVYGYTF. The CDR3, as DNA: TGTGCCAGTAGTATAGCACGGGACAGGGTCTATGGCTACACCTTC. The genes are TRBV19 and TRBJ1-2, with TRBD1 identical over 9 bases. This CDR3 is built from 15 residues. Germline trimming cut 1 base from V and 4 bases from J; bases unmatched to any gene: 4. Germline CDR1 LNHDA, CDR2 SQIVND (reference sequence).

This rearrangement joins TRBV7-2 to TRBJ1-5; 8 nucleotides match TRBD1. The germline gives CDR1 SGHTA, CDR2 FQGNSA. CDR3 size: 18 residues. J was trimmed by 2 bases and V by 1 base; bases with no gene match: 10. Here the CDR3 reads CASSLVWTGFQGNQPQHF. In DNA, the CDR3 is TGTGCCAGCAGCTTAGTCTGGACAGGGTTTCAGGGCAATCAGCCCCAGCATTTT. Combining the CDR3 with reference TRBV7-2 and TRBJ1-5 gives the whole variable domain GAGVSQSPSNKVTEKGKDVELRCDPISGHTALYWYRQSLGQGLEFLIYFQGNSAPDKSGLPSDRFSAERTGGSVSTLTIQRTQQEDSAVYLCASSLVWTGFQGNQPQHFGDGTRLSIL.

This chain uses TRBV20-1 with TRBJ1-2, with D possibly TRBD1 on 6 matching bases. Germline CDR1 DFQATT, CDR2 SNEGSKA (reference sequence). Trimming took off 6 bases at V and 5 bases at J, with 10 bases between the two ends. The CDR3 contains 11 residues. CDR3: CSARTEYGYTF. In DNA, the CDR3 is TGCAGTGCCAGGACAGAATATGGCTACACCTTC.